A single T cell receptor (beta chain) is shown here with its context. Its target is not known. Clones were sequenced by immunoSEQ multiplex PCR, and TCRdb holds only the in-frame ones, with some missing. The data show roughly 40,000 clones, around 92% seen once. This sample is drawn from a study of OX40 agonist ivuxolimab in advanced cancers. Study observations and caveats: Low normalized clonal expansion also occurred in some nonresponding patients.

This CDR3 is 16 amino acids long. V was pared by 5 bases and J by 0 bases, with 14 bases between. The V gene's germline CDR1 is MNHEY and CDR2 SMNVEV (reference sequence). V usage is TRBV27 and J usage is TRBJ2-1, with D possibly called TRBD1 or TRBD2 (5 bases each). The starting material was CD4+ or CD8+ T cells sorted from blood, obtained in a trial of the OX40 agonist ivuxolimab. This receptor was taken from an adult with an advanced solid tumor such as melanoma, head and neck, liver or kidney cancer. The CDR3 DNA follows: TGTGCCAGCAGTCCCTTTATCGGGGCCTCCTACAATGAGCAGTTCTTC. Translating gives CASSPFIGASYNEQFF.